The subject of this entry is one TCR beta chain. Its antigen is undetermined. This specimen belongs to a study of pediatric ulcerative colitis. Sequencing was performed with immunoSEQ multiplex PCR; in TCRdb, only in-frame clones are kept and a portion is missing. The sample yields more than 50,000 clones, around 86% seen once. This CDR3 contains 13 residues. Germline trimming cut 5 bases from V and 9 bases from J; bases unmatched to any gene: 7. Per germline, CDR1 GTSNPN and CDR2 SVGIG (reference sequence). Study-level points and caveats: A couple of rectal CDR3 clonotypes occurred in all ulcerative colitis patients.

This TCR came from a boy aged 10-17 years who was a control in a study of pediatric ulcerative colitis. This chain links TRBV30 with TRBJ2-1; TRBD2 aligns across 10 bases. Material for sequencing was blood. The CDR3: CAWWSGGAGEQFF. The CDR3 DNA reads TGTGCCTGGTGGAGCGGGGGGGCAGGTGAGCAGTTCTTC.